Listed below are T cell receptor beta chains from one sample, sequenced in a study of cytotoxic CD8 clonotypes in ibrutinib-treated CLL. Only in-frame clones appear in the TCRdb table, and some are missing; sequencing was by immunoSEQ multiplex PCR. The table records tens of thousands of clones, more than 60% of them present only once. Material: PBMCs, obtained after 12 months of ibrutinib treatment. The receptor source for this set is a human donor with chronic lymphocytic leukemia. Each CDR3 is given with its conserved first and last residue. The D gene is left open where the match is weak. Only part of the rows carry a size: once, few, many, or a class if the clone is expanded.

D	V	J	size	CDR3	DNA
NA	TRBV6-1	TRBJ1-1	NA	CASSDSWNTEAFF	TGTGCCAGCAGTGACTCCTGGAACACTGAAGCTTTCTTT
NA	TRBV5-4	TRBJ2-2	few	CASSLGPDRISNNGELFF	TGTGCCAGCAGCTTGGGGCCCGACAGGATATCGAACAACGGGGAGCTGTTTTTT
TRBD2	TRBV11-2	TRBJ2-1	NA	CASSSAGGLYNEQFF	TGTGCCAGCAGCTCAGCGGGAGGGCTTTACAATGAGCAGTTCTTC
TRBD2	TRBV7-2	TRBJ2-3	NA	CASSLARSVSGRAGSDTQYF	TGTGCCAGCAGCTTAGCCCGATCCGTTAGCGGGAGGGCCGGGTCAGATACGCAGTATTTT
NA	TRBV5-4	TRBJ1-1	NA	CASSLDSLTEAFF	TGTGCCAGCAGCTTGGACAGCCTCACTGAAGCTTTCTTT
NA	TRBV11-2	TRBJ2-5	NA	CASSTGTLGRETQYF	TGTGCCAGCAGCACGGGGACCCTAGGGCGAGAGACCCAGTACTTC
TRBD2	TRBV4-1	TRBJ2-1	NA	CASSQDTSGRSNEQFF	TGCGCCAGCAGCCAAGACACTAGCGGGAGGTCCAATGAGCAGTTCTTC
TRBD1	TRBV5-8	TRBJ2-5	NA	CASSGDRRGQETQYF	TGTGCCAGCAGCGGGGACAGGCGAGGCCAAGAGACCCAGTACTTC
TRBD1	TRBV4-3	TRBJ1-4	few	CASSQDSGGNEKLFF	TGCGCCAGCAGCCAAGATTCAGGGGGGAATGAAAAACTGTTTTTT
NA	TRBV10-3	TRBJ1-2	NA	CAISEKGGYGYTF	TGTGCCATCAGTGAAAAGGGAGGCTATGGCTACACCTTC
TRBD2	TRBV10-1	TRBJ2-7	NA	CASSEGGSSYEQYF	TGCGCCAGCAGTGAGGGCGGGAGCTCCTACGAGCAGTACTTC
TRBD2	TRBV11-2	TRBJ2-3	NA	CASSLRAGADTQYF	TGTGCCAGCAGCTTAAGAGCGGGAGCAGATACGCAGTATTTT
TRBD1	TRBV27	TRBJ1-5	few	CASSPGQGPNQPQHF	TGTGCCAGCAGTCCCGGACAGGGGCCGAATCAGCCCCAGCATTTT
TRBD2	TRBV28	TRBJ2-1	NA	CASKGLAVDPSYNEQFF	TGTGCCAGCAAAGGACTAGCCGTAGACCCATCCTACAATGAGCAGTTCTTC
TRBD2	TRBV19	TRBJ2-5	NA	CASSIKEGYGLAGGQETQYF	TGTGCCAGTAGTATAAAGGAAGGGTACGGACTAGCGGGAGGTCAAGAGACCCAGTACTTC
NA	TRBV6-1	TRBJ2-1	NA	CASSVNSAAHNEQFF	TGTGCCAGCAGTGTCAACAGTGCTGCGCACAATGAGCAGTTCTTC
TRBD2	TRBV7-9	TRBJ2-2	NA	CASSPTSGATGELFF	TGTGCCAGCAGCCCTACTAGCGGGGCCACCGGGGAGCTGTTTTTT
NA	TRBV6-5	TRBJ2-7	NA	CASITGRSSYEQYF	TGTGCCAGCATTACCGGACGGAGCTCCTACGAGCAGTACTTC
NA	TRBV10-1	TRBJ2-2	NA	CASSESTRGTGELFF	TGCGCCAGCAGTGAGTCGACCAGGGGCACCGGGGAGCTGTTTTTT
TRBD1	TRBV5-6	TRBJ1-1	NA	CASSIQGADTEAFF	TGTGCCAGCAGCATACAGGGGGCAGACACTGAAGCTTTCTTT
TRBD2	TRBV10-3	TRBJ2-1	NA	CAIRDGLAGVRNEQFF	TGTGCCATCAGGGACGGACTAGCGGGAGTCAGAAATGAGCAGTTCTTC
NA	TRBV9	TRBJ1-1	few	CASSVGGARTEAFF	TGTGCCAGCAGCGTAGGTGGGGCGCGGACTGAAGCTTTCTTT
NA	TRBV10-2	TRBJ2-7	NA	CASSELGAHEQYF	TGCGCCAGCAGTGAACTAGGGGCCCACGAGCAGTACTTC
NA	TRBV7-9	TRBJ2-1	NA	CASSLVGGIRNEQFF	TGTGCCAGCAGCTTAGTCGGGGGCATTAGGAATGAGCAGTTCTTC
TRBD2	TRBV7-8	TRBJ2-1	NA	CASSLGTSGINEQFF	TGTGCCAGCAGCTTGGGTACTAGCGGGATCAATGAGCAGTTCTTC
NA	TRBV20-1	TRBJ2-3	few	CSAGLNTQYF	TGCAGTGCAGGTCTAAATACGCAGTATTTT
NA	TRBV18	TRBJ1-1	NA	CASSPPGGGARTEAFF	TGTGCCAGCTCACCACCAGGTGGAGGGGCTAGGACTGAAGCTTTCTTT
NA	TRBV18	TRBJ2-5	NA	CASSQAAGETQYF	TGTGCCAGCTCACAGGCGGCAGGGGAGACCCAGTACTTC
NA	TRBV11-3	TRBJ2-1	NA	CASSLLASDNEQFF	TGTGCCAGCAGCCTCCTAGCGTCTGACAATGAGCAGTTCTTC
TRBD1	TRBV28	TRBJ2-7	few	CASSFSTGTGTYEQYF	TGTGCCAGCAGTTTTAGTACCGGGACAGGTACCTACGAGCAGTACTTC
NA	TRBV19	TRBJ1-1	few	CASKGPNTEAFF	TGTGCCAGTAAGGGCCCGAACACTGAAGCTTTCTTT
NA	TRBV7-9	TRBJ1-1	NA	CASSLGASAEAFF	TGTGCCAGCAGCTTAGGGGCGTCGGCTGAAGCTTTCTTT
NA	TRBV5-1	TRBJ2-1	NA	CASSPGAPDPYNEQFF	TGCGCCAGCAGCCCGGGGGCACCAGACCCCTACAATGAGCAGTTCTTC
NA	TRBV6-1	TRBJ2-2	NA	CASSEGPGGELFF	TGTGCCAGCAGTGAAGGGCCCGGCGGGGAGCTGTTTTTT
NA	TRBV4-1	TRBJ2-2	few	CASSRQPMNTGELFF	TGCGCCAGCAGCCGCCAGCCCATGAACACCGGGGAGCTGTTTTTT
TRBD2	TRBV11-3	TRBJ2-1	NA	CASSLWGGEGNEQFF	TGTGCCAGCAGCTTATGGGGGGGAGAGGGAAATGAGCAGTTCTTC
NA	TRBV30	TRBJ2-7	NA	CAWSVRGRWYEQYF	TGTGCCTGGAGTGTACGAGGGAGGTGGTACGAGCAGTACTTC
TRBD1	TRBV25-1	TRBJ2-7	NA	CASRETGTYEQYF	TGTGCCAGCAGAGAGACAGGGACCTACGAGCAGTACTTC
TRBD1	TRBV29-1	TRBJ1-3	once	CSVAPGTGTGNTIYF	TGCAGCGTTGCCCCCGGGACAGGGACTGGAAACACCATATATTTT
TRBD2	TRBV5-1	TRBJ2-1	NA	CASSTGTSGRDNEQFF	TGCGCCAGCAGCACCGGGACTAGCGGGAGAGACAATGAGCAGTTCTTC
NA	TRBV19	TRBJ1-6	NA	CASSTDLEGYNSPLHF	TGTGCCAGTAGTACGGACCTTGAGGGATATAATTCACCCCTCCACTTT
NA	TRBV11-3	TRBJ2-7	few	CASSLGEVAEQYF	TGTGCCAGCAGCTTAGGCGAAGTGGCCGAGCAGTACTTC
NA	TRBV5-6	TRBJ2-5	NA	CASSLLETQYF	TGTGCCAGCAGCTTGTTAGAGACCCAGTACTTC
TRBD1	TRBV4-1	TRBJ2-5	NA	CASSQGPGQDQETQYF	TGCGCCAGCAGCCAGGGGCCCGGACAGGACCAAGAGACCCAGTACTTC
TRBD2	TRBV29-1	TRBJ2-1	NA	CSVVLAGGYNEQFF	TGCAGCGTTGTCCTAGCGGGAGGTTACAATGAGCAGTTCTTC
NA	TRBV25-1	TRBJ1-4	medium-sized	CASSESQQGREKLFF	TGTGCCAGCAGTGAATCCCAGCAGGGCAGGGAAAAACTGTTTTTT
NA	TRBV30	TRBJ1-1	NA	CACGPNTEAFF	TGTGCCTGTGGACCGAACACTGAAGCTTTCTTT
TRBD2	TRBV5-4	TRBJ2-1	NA	CASSLASGIGSYNEQFF	TGTGCCAGCAGCTTGGCTAGCGGGATAGGATCCTACAATGAGCAGTTCTTC